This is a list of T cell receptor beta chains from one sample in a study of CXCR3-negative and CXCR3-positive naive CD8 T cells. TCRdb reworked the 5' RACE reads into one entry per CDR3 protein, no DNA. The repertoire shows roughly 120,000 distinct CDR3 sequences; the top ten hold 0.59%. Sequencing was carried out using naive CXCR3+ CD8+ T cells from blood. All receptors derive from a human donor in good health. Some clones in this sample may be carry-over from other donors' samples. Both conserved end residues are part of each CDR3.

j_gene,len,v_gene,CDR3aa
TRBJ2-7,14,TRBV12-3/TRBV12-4,CASSFLGAPYEQYF
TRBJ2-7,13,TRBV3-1,CASSPESTYEQYF
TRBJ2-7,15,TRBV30,CAWSDPLAGPYEQYF
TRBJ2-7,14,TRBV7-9,CASSRGQGAYEQYF
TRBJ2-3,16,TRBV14,CASSILNVPTTDTQYF
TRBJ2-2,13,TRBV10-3,CAILLEGTGELLF
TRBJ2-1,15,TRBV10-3,CAISVETGTFGEQFF
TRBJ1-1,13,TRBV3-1,CASSQAAGTEAFF
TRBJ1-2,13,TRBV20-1,CSARDWTEYGYTF
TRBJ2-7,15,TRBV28,CASSEQTEVTYEQYF
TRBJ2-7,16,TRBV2,CASSEALRVEAYEQYF
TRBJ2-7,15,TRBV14,CASSPRPGLSYEQYF